The source of this T cell receptor (beta chain) is a study of cytomegalovirus exposure and HLA in healthy donors. Findings of the study overall: Reportedly, fewer N-insertions than the 666-donor mean appeared in an Asian-associated ancestry cluster in a later analysis. An analysis that was carried out later associated some 17,000 TCR beta sequences with HLA alleles at 0.05 false discovery rate.

Of note for this clone: What it recognizes is unknown.

The PCR had 60 Vbeta and 13 Jbeta primers. Sequenced by immunoSEQ multiplex PCR; TCRdb stores in-frame clones only, minus some. The sample comprises about 140,000 clones, about three quarters of which are singletons, and about 1.7% rests with the top ten. Trimming took off 0 bases at V and 0 bases at J, with 11 bases between the two ends. The length of the CDR3 is 16 residues. Germline V lookup: CDR1 SGHTA, CDR2 FQGNSA. The sample was PBMCs. The clonotype was recovered from a female donor in good health and CMV-seronegative. The V gene is TRBV7-2, the J gene TRBJ1-1, with TRBD1 as a possible D gene (5 bases). The CDR3: CASSLASTEVNTEAFF. The CDR3 nucleotides read TGTGCCAGCAGCTTAGCCTCGACAGAAGTGAACACTGAAGCTTTCTTT.